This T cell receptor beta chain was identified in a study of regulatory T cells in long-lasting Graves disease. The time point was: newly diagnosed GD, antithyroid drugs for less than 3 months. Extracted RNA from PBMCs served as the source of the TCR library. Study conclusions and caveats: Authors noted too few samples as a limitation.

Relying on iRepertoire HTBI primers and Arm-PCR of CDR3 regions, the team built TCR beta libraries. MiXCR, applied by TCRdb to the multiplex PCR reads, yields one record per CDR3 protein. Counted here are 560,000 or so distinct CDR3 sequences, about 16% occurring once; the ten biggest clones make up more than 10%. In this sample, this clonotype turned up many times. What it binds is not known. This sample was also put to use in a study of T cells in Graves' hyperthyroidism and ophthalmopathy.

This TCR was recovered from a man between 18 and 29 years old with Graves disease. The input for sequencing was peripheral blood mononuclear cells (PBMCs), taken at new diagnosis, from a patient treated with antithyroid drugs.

CDR3 bases: TGTGCCTGGAGCGGGACAGGTTTTTACGAGCAGTACTTC. Translation: CAWSGTGFYEQYF. V and J are TRBV30 and TRBJ2-7; TRBD1 aligns across 8 bases. The CDR3 is 13 residues long. The ends lost 3 bases at V and 4 bases at J; junction bases unmatched: 5. Germline values: CDR1 GTSNPN, CDR2 SVGIG (reference sequence).